This T cell receptor (beta chain) was captured by sequencing in a study of tissue T cells after allogeneic stem cell transplantation. Overall study context: Of the grafts for graft-versus-host disease patients, several were unmodified and three CD34-selected. Pathologist H&E review favored samples with visible lymphocytes for sequencing among multiple samples.

General study points: Across patients, clones rarely overlapped, yet motif clusters were shared tissue-specifically.

V gave up 4 bases and J gave up 4 bases; unmatched junction bases: 6. This CDR3 has 14 residues. CDR1 is SGHDT and CDR2 is YYEEEE in the germline V gene. Steroid-refractory graft-versus-host disease after allogeneic hematopoietic cell transplant qualified adults for prospective research-autopsy enrollment. Profiling relied on immunoSEQ multiplex PCR, and the TCRdb table lists in-frame clones only, not all of them. The table shows about 3,100 clones, with under 70% occurring only once. Concerning this clone: Its specificity is unknown.

The sequence was obtained from a male patient at least 60 years old with steroid-refractory graft-versus-host disease after an allogeneic stem cell transplant. Some T cells may have come from the graft donor. V and J are TRBV5-6 and TRBJ1-2, with 8 positions matching TRBD1. Sequencing used jejunal tissue, obtained at autopsy. In DNA form, the CDR3 reads TGTGCCAGCAGCACCGACAGGGGTGGCTATGGCTACACCTTC. It is translated as CASSTDRGGYGYTF. The complete variable domain, with remaining parts taken from reference TRBV5-6 and TRBJ1-2, reads DAGVTQSPTHLIKTRGQQVTLRCSPKSGHDTVSWYQQALGQGPQFIFQYYEEEERQRGNFPDRFSGHQFPNYSSELNVNALLLGDSALYLCASSTDRGGYGYTFGSGTRLTVV.